The present entry profiles one T cell receptor beta chain with its context. Its antigen remains unknown. This entry comes from a study of graft-versus-host responses after intestinal transplantation. In the study overall: Anti-thymocyte globulin induction was given to all recipients, followed by tacrolimus and steroids for 2 to 3 years. The study, taken as a whole, reports: High graft-versus-host to host-versus-graft clonal ratios were seen in allografts of patients with graft-donor T cell macrochimerism.

Using immunoSEQ multiplex PCR, the repertoire was profiled, and TCRdb retains in-frame clones only, with some absent. The profile covers about 120,000 clones, with approximately 92% appearing a single time and around 0.12% taken by the ten largest. The CDR3 extends over 16 amino acids. Germline V lookup: CDR1 SGDLS, CDR2 YYNGEE. V gave up 0 bases and J gave up 8 bases; unmatched junction bases: 8. Sequences were derived from unstimulated CD4+ T cells sorted from spleen or lymph node cells, sampled before intestinal transplant. The J gene is TRBJ1-2, the V gene TRBV9, with 12 bases that match TRBD1. This clonotype originated in a human donor who received an intestinal transplant. CDR3 DNA: TGTGCCAGCAGCGTAGCTGGGGACAGGGGGCGTCGGGGCTACACCTTC. Its translation is CASSVAGDRGRRGYTF. The full variable domain, completed using reference TRBV9 and TRBJ1-2, is DSGVTQTPKHLITATGQRVTLRCSPRSGDLSVYWYQQSLDQGLQFLIQYYNGEERAKGNILERFSAQQFPDLHSELNLSSLELGDSALYFCASSVAGDRGRRGYTFGSGTRLTVV.